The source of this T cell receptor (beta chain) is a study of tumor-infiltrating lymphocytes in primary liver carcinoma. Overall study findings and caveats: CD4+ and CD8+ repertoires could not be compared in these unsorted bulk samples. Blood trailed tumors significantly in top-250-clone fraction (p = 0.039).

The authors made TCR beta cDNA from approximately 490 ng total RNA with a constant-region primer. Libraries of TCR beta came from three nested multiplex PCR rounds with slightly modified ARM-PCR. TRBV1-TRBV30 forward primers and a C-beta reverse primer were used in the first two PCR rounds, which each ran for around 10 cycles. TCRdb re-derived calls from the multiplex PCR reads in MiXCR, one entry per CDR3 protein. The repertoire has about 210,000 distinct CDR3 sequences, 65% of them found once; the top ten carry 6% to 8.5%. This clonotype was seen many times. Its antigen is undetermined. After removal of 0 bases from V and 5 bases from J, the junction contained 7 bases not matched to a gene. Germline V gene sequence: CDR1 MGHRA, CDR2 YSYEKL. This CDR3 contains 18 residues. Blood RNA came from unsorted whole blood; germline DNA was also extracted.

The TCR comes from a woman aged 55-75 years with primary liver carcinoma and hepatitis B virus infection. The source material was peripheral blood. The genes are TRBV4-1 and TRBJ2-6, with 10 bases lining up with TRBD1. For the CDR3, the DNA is TGCGCCAGCAGCCAAGACGAGACAGGGGGCGGAAGGGCCAACGTCCTGACTTTC. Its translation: CASSQDETGGGRANVLTF.